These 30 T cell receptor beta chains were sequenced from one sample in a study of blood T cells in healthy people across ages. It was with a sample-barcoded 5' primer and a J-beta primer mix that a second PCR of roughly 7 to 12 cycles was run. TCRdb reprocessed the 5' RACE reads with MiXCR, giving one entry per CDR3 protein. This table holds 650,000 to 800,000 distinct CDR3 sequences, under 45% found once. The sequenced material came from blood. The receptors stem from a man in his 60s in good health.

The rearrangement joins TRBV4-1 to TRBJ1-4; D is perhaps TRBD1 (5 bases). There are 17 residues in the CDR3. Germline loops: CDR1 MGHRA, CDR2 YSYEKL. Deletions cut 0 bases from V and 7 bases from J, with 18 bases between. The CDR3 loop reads CASSQDPRSQGREKLFF. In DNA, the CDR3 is TGCGCCAGCAGCCAAGATCCGAGATCCCAGGGACGTGAAAAACTGTTTTTT.

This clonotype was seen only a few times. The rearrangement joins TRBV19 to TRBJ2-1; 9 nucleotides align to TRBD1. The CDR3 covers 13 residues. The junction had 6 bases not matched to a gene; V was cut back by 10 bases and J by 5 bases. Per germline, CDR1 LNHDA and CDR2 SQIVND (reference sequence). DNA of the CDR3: TGTGCCACATCCCGGGACAGGGACAATGAGCAGTTCTTC. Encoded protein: CATSRDRDNEQFF.

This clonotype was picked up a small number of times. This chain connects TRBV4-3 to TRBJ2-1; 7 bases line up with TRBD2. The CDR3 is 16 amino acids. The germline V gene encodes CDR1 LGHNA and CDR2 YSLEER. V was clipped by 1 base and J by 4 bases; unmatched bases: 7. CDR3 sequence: CASSQGPGGRYNEQFF. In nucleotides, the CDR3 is TGCGCCAGCAGCCAAGGACCCGGGGGGAGGTACAATGAGCAGTTCTTC.

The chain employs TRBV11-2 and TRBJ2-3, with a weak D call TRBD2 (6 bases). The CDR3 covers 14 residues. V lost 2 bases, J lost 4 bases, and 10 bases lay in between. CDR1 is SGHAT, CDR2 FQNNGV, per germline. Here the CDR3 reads CASSLRAGSDTQYF. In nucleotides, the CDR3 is TGTGCCAGCAGCTTAAGGGCGGGGTCAGATACGCAGTATTTT.

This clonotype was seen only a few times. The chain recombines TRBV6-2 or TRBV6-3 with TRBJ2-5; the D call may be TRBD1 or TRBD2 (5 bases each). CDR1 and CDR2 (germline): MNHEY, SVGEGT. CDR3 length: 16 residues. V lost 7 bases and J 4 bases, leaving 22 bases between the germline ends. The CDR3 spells CASTEGVVRGRETQYF. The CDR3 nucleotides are TGTGCCAGCACCGAAGGGGTCGTGAGAGGGCGAGAGACCCAGTACTTC.

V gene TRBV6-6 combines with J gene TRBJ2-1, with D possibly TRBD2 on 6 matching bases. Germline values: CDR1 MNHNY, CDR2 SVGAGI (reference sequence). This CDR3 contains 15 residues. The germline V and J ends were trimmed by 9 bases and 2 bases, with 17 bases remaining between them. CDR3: CARGGNRYPYNEQFF. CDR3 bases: TGTGCCAGGGGGGGAAACCGATACCCCTACAATGAGCAGTTCTTC.

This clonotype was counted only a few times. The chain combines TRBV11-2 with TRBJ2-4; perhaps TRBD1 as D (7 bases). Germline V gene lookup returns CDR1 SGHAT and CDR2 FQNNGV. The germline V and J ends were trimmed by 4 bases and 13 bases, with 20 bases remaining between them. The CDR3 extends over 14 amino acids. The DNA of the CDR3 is TGTGCCAGCAGCTCGAATCGGGACTTACAGGGGCAGTACTTC. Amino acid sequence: CASSSNRDLQGQYF.

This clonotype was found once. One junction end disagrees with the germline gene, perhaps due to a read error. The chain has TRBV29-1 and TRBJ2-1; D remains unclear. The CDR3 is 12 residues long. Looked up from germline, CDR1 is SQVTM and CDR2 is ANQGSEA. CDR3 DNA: TGCAGCGTCGAAGATAGCCTCAGGAGGCAGTTCTTC. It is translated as CSVEDSLRRQFF.

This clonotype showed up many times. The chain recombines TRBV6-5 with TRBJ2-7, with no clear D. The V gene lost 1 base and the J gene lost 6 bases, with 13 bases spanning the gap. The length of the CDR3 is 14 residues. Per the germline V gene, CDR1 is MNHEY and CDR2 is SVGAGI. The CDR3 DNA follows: TGTGCCAGCAGTTACTACGGGCCAACCACCGAGCAGTACTTC. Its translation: CASSYYGPTTEQYF.

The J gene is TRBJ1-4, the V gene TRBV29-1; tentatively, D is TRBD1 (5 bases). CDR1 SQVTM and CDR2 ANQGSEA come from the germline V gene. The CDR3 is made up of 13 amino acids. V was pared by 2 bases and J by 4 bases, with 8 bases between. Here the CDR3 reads CSVERQGNEKLFF. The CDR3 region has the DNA TGCAGCGTTGAAAGGCAGGGTAATGAAAAACTGTTTTTT.

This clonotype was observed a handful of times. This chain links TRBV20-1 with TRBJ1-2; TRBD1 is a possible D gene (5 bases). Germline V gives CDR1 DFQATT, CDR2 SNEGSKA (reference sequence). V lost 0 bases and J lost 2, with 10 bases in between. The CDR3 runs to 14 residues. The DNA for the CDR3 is TGCAGTGCTAGAGATCGGGGCTTGAACTATGGCTACACCTTC. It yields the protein CSARDRGLNYGYTF.

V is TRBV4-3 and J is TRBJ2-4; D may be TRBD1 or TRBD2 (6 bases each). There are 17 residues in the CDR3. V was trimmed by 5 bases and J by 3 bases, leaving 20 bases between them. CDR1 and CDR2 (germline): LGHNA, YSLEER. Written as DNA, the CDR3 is TGCGCCAGCAGCGCTGGGGGCTGGGGGGATGGCAAAAACATTCAGTACTTC. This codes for CASSAGGWGDGKNIQYF.

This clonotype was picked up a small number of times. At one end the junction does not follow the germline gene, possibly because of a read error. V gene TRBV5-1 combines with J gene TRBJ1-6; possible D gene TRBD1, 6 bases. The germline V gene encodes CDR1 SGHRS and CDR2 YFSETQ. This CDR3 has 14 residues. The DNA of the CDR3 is TGCGCCGGCAGCTTGGGGGCCACTAATTCACCCCTCCACTTT. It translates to CAGSLGATNSPLHF.

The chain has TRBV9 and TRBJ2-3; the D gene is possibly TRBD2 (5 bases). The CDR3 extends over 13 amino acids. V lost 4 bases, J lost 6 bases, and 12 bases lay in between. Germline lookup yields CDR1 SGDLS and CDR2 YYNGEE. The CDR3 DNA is TGTGCCAGCAGCCGCGGGCTCGGGGATACGCAGTATTTT. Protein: CASSRGLGDTQYF.

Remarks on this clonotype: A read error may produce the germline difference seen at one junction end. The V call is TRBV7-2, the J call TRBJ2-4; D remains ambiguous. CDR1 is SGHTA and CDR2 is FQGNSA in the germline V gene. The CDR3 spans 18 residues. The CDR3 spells CASSLLGSNVVPKNVQYF. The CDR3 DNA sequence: TGTGCCAGCAGCCTCCTGGGGTCGAACGTCGTGCCCAAAAACGTTCAGTACTTC.

The CDR3, as DNA: TGTGCCAGCAGCCCCGGGATTCCTTTCTACGAGCAGTACTTC. Translation gives CASSPGIPFYEQYF. The chain recombines TRBV12-3 or TRBV12-4 with TRBJ2-7; D possibly corresponds to TRBD2 (5 bases). The CDR3 is 14 residues long. Trimming removed 6 bases from V and 3 bases from J, with 15 bases in between.

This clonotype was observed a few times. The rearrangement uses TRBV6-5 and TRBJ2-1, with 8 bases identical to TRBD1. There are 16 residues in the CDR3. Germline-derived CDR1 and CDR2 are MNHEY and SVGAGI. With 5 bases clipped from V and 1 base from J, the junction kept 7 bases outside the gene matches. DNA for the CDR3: TGTGCCAGCAGTCCGTGGACAGGGATTTCCTACAATGAGCAGTTCTTC. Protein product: CASSPWTGISYNEQFF.

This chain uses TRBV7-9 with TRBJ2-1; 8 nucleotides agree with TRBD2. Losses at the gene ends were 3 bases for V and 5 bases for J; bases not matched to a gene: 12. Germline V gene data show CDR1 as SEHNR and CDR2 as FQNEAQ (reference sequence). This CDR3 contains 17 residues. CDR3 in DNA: TGTGCCAGCAGCTTCTCCCTACTAGCGGACGAAAACAATGAGCAGTTCTTC. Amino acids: CASSFSLLADENNEQFF.

The CDR3 DNA reads TGTGCCAGCAGCGTAGACGACAGGGGGCCGGATGAGCAGTTCTTC. As protein: CASSVDDRGPDEQFF. The chain links TRBV9 to TRBJ2-1; 10 positions match TRBD1. The CDR3 length is 15 residues. Germline lookup yields CDR1 SGDLS and CDR2 YYNGEE. Trimming removed 0 bases from V and 8 bases from J; junction bases left unmatched: 5.

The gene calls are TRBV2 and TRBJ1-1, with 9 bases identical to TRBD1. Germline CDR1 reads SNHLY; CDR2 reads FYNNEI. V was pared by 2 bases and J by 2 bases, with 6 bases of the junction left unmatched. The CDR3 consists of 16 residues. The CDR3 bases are TGTGCCAGCAGTGAATCAGGGACAGGGTATAACACTGAAGCTTTCTTT. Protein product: CASSESGTGYNTEAFF.

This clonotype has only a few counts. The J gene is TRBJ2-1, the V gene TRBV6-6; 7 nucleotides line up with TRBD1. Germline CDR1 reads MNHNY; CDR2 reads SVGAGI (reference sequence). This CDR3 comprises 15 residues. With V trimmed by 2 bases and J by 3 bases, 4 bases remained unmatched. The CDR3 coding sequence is TGTGCCAGCAGTTACAAGGGACAGCGCTACAATGAGCAGTTCTTC. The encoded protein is CASSYKGQRYNEQFF.

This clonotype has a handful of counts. The CDR3 reads CATSRHYNEQFF. The DNA of the CDR3 is TGTGCCACCAGCAGACATTACAATGAGCAGTTCTTC. The chain employs TRBV15 and TRBJ2-1; D not certain. CDR1 and CDR2 from the germline V gene are LNHNV and YYDKDF (reference sequence). V was shortened by 2 bases and J by 4 bases, with 3 bases between the two germline ends. This CDR3 is 12 amino acids long.

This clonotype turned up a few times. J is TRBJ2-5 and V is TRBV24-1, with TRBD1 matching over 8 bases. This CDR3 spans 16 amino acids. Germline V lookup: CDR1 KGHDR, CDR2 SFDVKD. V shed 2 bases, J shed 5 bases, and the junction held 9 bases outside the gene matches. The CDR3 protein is CATSDSGRGRGETQYF. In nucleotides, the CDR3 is TGTGCCACCAGTGATTCGGGCAGGGGGCGCGGTGAGACCCAGTACTTC.

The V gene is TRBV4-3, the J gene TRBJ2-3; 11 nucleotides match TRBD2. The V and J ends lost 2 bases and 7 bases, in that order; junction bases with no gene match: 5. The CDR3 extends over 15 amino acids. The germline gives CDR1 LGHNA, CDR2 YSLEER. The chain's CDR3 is CASSQIAGGLNTQYF. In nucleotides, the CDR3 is TGCGCCAGCAGCCAAATAGCGGGGGGGCTTAATACGCAGTATTTT.

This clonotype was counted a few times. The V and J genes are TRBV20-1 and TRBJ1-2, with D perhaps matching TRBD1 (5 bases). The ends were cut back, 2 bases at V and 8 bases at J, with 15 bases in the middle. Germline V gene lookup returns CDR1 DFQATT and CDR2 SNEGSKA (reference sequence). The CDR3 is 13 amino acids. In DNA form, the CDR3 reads TGCAGTGCTAGACCGACAGCAAAGTCGGGCTACACCTTC. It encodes CSARPTAKSGYTF.

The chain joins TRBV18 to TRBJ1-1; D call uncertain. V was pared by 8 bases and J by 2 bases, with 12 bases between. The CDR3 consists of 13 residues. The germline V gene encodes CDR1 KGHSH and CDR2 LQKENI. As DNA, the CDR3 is TGTGCCAGCAGTCCCGATCTTAACACTGAAGCTTTCTTT. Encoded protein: CASSPDLNTEAFF.

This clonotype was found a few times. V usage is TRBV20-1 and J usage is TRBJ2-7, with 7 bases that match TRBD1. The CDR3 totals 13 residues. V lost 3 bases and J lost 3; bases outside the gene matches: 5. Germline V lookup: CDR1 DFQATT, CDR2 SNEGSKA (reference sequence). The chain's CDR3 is CSARTGSVYEQYF. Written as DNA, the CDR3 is TGCAGTGCTAGGACAGGGTCTGTCTACGAGCAGTACTTC.

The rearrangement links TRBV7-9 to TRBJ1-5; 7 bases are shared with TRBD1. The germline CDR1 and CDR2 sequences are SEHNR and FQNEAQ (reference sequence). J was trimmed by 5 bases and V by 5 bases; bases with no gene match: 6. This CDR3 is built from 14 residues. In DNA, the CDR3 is TGTGCCAGCAGCCTACAGGGGAACGATCAGCCCCAGCATTTT. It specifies CASSLQGNDQPQHF.

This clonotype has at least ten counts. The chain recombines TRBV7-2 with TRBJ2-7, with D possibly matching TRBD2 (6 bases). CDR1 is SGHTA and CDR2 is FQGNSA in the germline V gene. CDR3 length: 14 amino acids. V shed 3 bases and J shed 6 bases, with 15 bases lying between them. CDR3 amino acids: CASSFGGAVFEQYF. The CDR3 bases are TGTGCCAGCAGCTTTGGCGGGGCGGTTTTCGAGCAGTACTTC.

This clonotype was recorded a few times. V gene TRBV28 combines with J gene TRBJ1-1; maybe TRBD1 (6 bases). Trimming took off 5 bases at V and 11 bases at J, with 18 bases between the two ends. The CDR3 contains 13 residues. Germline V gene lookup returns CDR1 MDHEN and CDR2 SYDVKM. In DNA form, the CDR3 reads TGTGCCAGCAGTCGGGGGACACTGGTGATGGCTTTCTTT. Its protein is CASSRGTLVMAFF. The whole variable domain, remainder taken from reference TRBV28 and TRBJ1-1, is DVKVTQSSRYLVKRTGEKVFLECVQDMDHENMFWYRQDPGLGLRLIYFSYDVKMKEKGDIPEGYSVSREKKERFSLILESASTNQTSMYLCASSRGTLVMAFFGQGTRLTVV.